This T cell receptor beta chain came from a study of T cell responses to AZD1222 COVID-19 vaccine. Study results and caveats: In the spike-specific TCR repertoire, nearly half reportedly target unmutated variant regions. Females outnumbered males among donors, who were mostly white British; clonal diversity was possibly underestimated.

Notes on this clone: Its antigen is unknown.

With V trimmed by 5 bases and J by 7 bases, 8 bases remained unmatched. The germline V gene has CDR1 SEHNR and CDR2 FQNEAQ (reference sequence). This CDR3 contains 14 residues. Only in-frame clones appear in the TCRdb table, and some are missing; sequencing was by immunoSEQ multiplex PCR. The sample has 140,000 to 150,000 clones; around 90% are singletons. The sample was peripheral blood, taken 28 days after the second AZD1222 dose. The chain is built from TRBV7-9 and TRBJ1-1; 9 bases line up with TRBD1. This TCR came from an adult who received the AZD1222 COVID-19 vaccine. The CDR3 DNA reads as TGTGCCAGCAGCCTCTACCGGGGACAGGGTGAAGCTTTCTTT. Its translation: CASSLYRGQGEAFF.